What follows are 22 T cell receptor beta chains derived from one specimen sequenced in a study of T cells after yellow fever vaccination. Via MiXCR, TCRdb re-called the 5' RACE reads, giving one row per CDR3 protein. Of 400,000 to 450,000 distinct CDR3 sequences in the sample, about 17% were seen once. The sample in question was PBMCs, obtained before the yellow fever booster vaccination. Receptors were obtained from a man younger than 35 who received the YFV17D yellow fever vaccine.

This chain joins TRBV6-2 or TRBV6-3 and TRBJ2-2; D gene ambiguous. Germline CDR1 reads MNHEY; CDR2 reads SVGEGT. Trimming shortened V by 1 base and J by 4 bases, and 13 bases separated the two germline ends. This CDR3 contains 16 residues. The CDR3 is CASSYWIGTVTGELFF. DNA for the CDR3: TGTGCCAGCAGTTACTGGATTGGTACGGTCACCGGGGAGCTGTTTTTT.

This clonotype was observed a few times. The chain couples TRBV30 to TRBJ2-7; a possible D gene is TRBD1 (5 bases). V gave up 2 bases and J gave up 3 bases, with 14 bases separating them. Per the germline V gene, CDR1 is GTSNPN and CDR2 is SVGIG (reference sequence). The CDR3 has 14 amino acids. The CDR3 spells CAWSRGSGGYEQYF. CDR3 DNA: TGTGCCTGGAGTAGGGGAAGTGGCGGCTACGAGCAGTACTTC. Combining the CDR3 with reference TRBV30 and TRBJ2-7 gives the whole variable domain SQTIHQWPATLVQPVGSPLSLECTVEGTSNPNLYWYRQAAGRGLQLLFYSVGIGQISSEVPQNLSASRPQDRQFILSSKKLLLSDSGFYLCAWSRGSGGYEQYFGPGTRLTVT.

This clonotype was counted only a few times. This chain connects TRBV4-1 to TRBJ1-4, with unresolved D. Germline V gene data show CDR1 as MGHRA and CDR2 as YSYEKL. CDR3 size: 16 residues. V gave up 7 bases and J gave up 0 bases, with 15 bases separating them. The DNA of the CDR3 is TGCGCCAGCACGGCCCTCCCCGGCGCAACTAATGAAAAACTGTTTTTT. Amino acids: CASTALPGATNEKLFF.

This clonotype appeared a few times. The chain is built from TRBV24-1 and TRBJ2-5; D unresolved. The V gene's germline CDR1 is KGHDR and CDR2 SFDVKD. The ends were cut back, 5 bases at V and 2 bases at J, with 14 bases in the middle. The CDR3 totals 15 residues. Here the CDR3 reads CATSAPLLGQETQYF. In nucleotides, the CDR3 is TGTGCCACCAGTGCGCCCCTCCTGGGGCAAGAGACCCAGTACTTC.

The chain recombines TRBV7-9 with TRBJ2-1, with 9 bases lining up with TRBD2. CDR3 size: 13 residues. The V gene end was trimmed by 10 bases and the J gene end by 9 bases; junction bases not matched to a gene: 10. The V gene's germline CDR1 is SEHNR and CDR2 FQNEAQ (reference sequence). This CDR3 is CAMTTSGFSEQFF. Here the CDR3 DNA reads TGTGCCATGACGACTAGCGGTTTTTCTGAGCAGTTCTTC.

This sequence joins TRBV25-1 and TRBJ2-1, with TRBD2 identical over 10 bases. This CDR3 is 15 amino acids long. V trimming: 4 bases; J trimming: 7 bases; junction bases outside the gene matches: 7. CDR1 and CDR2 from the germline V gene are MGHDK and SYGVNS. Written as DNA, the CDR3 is TGTGCCAGCAGTGTCCTAGCGGGGGCTCGAAATGAGCAGTTCTTC. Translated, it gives CASSVLAGARNEQFF.

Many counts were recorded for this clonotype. The CDR3 nucleotides are TGCGCCAGCAGCTTGGGACAGGGGGACTATGGCTACACCTTC. Translation gives CASSLGQGDYGYTF. The V gene is TRBV5-1, the J gene TRBJ1-2, with 9 nucleotides matching TRBD1. CDR1 and CDR2 from the germline V gene are SGHRS and YFSETQ. J was trimmed by 3 bases and V by 0 bases; bases with no gene match: 0. There are 14 residues in the CDR3.

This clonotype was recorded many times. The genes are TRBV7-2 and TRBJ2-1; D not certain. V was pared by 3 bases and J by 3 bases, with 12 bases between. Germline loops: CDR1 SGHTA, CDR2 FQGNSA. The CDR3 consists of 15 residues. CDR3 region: CASSFGDARYNEQFF. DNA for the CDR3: TGTGCCAGCAGCTTTGGGGATGCCCGCTACAATGAGCAGTTCTTC.

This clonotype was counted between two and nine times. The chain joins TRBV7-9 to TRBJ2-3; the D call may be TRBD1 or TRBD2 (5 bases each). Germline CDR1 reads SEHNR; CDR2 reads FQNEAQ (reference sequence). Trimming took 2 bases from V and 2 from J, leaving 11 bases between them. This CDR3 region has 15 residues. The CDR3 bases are TGTGCCAGCAGCTTACACGGGGCGGTCACAGATACGCAGTATTTT. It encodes CASSLHGAVTDTQYF.

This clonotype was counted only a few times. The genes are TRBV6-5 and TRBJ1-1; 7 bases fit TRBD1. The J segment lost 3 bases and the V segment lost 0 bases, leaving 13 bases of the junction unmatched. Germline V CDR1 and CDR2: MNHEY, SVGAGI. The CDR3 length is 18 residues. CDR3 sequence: CASSYSWGQSKADTEAFF. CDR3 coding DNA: TGTGCCAGCAGTTACTCCTGGGGACAGTCAAAAGCGGACACTGAAGCTTTCTTT.

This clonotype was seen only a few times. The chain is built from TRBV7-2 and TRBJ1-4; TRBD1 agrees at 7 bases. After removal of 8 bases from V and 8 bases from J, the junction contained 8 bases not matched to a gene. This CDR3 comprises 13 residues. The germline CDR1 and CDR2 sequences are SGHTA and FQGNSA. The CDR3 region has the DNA TGTGCCAGCGGAAAGGGGGCTAGGGAAAAACTGTTTTTT. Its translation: CASGKGAREKLFF.

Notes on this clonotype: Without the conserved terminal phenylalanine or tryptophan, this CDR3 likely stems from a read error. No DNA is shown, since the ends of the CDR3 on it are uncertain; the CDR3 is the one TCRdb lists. This CDR3 reads CASSTEPRDRKDWGRYL. The genes are TRBV7-2 and TRBJ2-7; the table calls TRBD1, which could not be checked here. The CDR3 length equals 17 residues, ends included. Germline assignment: CDR1 SGHTA and CDR2 FQGNSA.

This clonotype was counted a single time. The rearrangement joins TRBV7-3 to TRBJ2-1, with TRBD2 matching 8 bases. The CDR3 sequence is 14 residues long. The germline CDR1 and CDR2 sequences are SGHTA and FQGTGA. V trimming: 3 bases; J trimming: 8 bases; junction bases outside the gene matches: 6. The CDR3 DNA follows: TGTGCCAGCAGCTTGGGCGGGGGGAGAGATGAGCAGTTCTTC. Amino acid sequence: CASSLGGGRDEQFF.

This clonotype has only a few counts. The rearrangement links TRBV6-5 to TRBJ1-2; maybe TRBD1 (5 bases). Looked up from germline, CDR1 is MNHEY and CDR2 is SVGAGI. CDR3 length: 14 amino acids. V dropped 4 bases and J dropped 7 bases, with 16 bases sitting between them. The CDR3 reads CASSSRQGVLGYTF. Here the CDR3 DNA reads TGTGCCAGCAGTTCCCGGCAGGGCGTCCTTGGCTACACCTTC.

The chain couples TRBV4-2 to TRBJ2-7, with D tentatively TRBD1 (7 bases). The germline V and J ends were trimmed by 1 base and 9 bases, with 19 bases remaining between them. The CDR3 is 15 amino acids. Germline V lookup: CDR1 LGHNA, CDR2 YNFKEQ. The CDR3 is CASSQGQGGLTGQYF. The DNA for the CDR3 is TGTGCCAGCAGCCAAGGGCAGGGGGGTTTAACGGGGCAGTACTTC.

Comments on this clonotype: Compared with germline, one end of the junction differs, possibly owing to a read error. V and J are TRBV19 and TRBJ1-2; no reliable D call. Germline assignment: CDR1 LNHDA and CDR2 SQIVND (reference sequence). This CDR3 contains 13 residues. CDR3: CACSMTGNSGYTF. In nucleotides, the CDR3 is TGTGCCTGTAGTATGACCGGGAATTCTGGCTACACCTTC.

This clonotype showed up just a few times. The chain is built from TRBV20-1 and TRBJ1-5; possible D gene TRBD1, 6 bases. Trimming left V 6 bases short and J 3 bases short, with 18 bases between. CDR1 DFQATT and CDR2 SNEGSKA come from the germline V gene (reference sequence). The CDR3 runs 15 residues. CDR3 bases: TGCAGTGCACCGTCCGGGGGGCAGAACAATCAGCCCCAGCATTTT. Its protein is CSAPSGGQNNQPQHF.

The CDR3 loop is CASSRTSMETQYF. CDR3 sequence (DNA): TGTGCCAGCAGCCGGACTAGTATGGAGACCCAGTACTTC. The gene calls are TRBV7-3 and TRBJ2-5, with 7 nucleotides matching TRBD2. The CDR3 runs to 13 residues. CDR1 and CDR2 from the germline V gene are SGHTA and FQGTGA. V was pared by 5 bases and J by 5 bases, with 5 bases of the junction left unmatched.

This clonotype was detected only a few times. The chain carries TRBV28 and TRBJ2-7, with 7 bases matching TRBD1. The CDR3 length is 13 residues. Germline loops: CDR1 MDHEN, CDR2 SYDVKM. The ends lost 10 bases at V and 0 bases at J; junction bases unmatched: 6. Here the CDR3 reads CATHRGSSYEQYV. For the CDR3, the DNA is TGTGCCACCCACAGGGGATCCTCCTACGAGCAGTACGTC.

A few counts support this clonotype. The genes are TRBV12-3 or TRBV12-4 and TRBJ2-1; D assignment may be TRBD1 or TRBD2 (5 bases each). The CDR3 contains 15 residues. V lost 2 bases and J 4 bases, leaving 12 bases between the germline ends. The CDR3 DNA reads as TGTGCCAGCAGTTTACAGGGCGGGCTTTACAATGAGCAGTTCTTC. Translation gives CASSLQGGLYNEQFF.

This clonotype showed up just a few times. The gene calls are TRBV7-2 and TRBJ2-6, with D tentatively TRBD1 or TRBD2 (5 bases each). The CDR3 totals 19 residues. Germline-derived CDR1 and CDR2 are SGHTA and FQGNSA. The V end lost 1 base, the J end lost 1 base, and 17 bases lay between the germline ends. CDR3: CASSLGFMRGKSGANVLTF. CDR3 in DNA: TGTGCCAGCAGCTTAGGGTTTATGAGGGGCAAGTCTGGGGCCAACGTCCTGACTTTC. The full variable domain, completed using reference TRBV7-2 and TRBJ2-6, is GAGVSQSPSNKVTEKGKDVELRCDPISGHTALYWYRQSLGQGLEFLIYFQGNSAPDKSGLPSDRFSAERTGGSVSTLTIQRTQQEDSAVYLCASSLGFMRGKSGANVLTFGAGSRLTVL.

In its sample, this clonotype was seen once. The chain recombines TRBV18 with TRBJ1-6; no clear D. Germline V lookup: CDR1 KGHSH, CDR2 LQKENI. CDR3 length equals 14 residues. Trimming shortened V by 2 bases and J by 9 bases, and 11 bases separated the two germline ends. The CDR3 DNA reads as TGTGCCAGCTCACCAGGAAGGACGGTTTCACCCCTCCACTTT. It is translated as CASSPGRTVSPLHF. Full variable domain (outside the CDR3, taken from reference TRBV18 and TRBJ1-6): NAGVMQNPRHLVRRRGQEARLRCSPMKGHSHVYWYRQLPEEGLKFMVYLQKENIIDESGMPKERFSAEFPKEGPSILRIQQVVRGDSAAYFCASSPGRTVSPLHFGNGTRLTVT.